Shown below are 20 T cell receptor beta chains from a single sample sequenced in a study of CXCR3-negative and CXCR3-positive naive CD8 T cells. Overall study findings and caveats: Researchers report that CXCR3-positive naive cells carry more hydrophobic TRB CDR3s than CXCR3-negative naive cells.

Which antigens these TCRs recognize remains unknown. It was by 5' RACE with UMI labels that the TRB cDNA libraries were prepared. One entry per CDR3 protein, without DNA, is what TCRdb gives after re-calling the 5' RACE reads. There are about 85,000 distinct CDR3 sequences in the sample, with less than 0.85% held by the top ten. Sequenced: naive CXCR3+ CD8+ T cells from blood. Documented subset: CD45RO-CCR7+CD27+CD95- naive CD8+ T cells expressing CXCR3 (TNR3+). Every receptor here comes from a human donor in good health. Some clones in this sample may be carry-over from other donors' samples.

The chain combines TRBV7-9 with TRBJ2-4; TCRdb's assignment of TRBD2 cannot be checked, as there is no DNA. This CDR3 has 16 residues. The germline V gene has CDR1 SEHNR and CDR2 FQNEAQ (reference sequence). The CDR3 protein is CASSLFRGSAKNIQYF.

The CDR3: CASSSTSALAVLGELFF. The genes are TRBV6-5 and TRBJ2-2; TCRdb picks TRBD2, but there is no DNA to check that call. This CDR3 comprises 17 residues. Germline CDR1 is MNHEY and CDR2 is SVGAGI.

V and J are TRBV12-3 or TRBV12-4 and TRBJ2-2. The CDR3 totals 15 residues. The CDR3 loop is CASSFRAERTGELFF.

This chain joins TRBV12-3 or TRBV12-4 and TRBJ1-1; with no DNA, the TCRdb D assignment of TRBD1 cannot be verified. The CDR3 is 15 amino acids. CDR3 loop: CASSLTGGRNTEAFF.

J is TRBJ2-3 and V is TRBV9; the D gene TCRdb calls, TRBD2, cannot be checked with no DNA. Germline values: CDR1 SGDLS, CDR2 YYNGEE. The CDR3 has 18 amino acids. This chain's CDR3 is CASSASPGLAGVGDTQYF. Drawing the rest from reference TRBV9 and TRBJ2-3, the complete variable domain is DSGVTQTPKHLITATGQRVTLRCSPRSGDLSVYWYQQSLDQGLQFLIQYYNGEERAKGNILERFSAQQFPDLHSELNLSSLELGDSALYFCASSASPGLAGVGDTQYFGPGTRLTVL.

This chain connects TRBV5-5 to TRBJ2-1; TCRdb reports TRBD1, a call that lacks DNA to check it against. CDR1 SGHKS and CDR2 YYEKEE come from the germline V gene (reference sequence). The CDR3 runs 15 residues. The chain's CDR3 is CASSLYGQGGNEQFF.

This chain joins TRBV28 and TRBJ1-1. This CDR3 region has 14 residues. CDR1 and CDR2 from the germline V gene are MDHEN and SYDVKM. The CDR3 region is CASSFVVPGTEAFF.

The CDR3 here is CASSLEDTQYF. V usage is TRBV28 and J usage is TRBJ2-3. Per the germline V gene, CDR1 is MDHEN and CDR2 is SYDVKM. The CDR3 runs to 11 residues.

The CDR3 region is CVSNVLAGGEQFF. This chain links TRBV28 with TRBJ2-1; the TCRdb call, TRBD2, lacks DNA for checking. This CDR3 comprises 13 residues. Per germline, CDR1 MDHEN and CDR2 SYDVKM.

The genes are TRBV28 and TRBJ2-7; TCRdb designates TRBD1, a call that cannot be tested without DNA. Germline CDR1 and CDR2: MDHEN and SYDVKM. This CDR3 contains 14 residues. This chain's CDR3 is CASSLTDSTYEQYF. The full variable domain, in which reference TRBV28 and TRBJ2-7 provide the parts outside the CDR3, is DVKVTQSSRYLVKRTGEKVFLECVQDMDHENMFWYRQDPGLGLRLIYFSYDVKMKEKGDIPEGYSVSREKKERFSLILESASTNQTSMYLCASSLTDSTYEQYFGPGTRLTVT.

The chain recombines TRBV5-5 with TRBJ1-5; TCRdb reports TRBD1, a call that lacks DNA to check it against. The germline V gene has CDR1 SGHKS and CDR2 YYEKEE (reference sequence). The CDR3 spans 15 residues. CDR3 in amino acids: CASSLNTGPNQPQHF.

This chain links TRBV20-1 with TRBJ2-7; as DNA is missing, the TRBD1 call by TCRdb cannot be tested. Germline lookup yields CDR1 DFQATT and CDR2 SNEGSKA (reference sequence). The CDR3 spans 15 residues. CDR3 in amino acids: CSARFGQMGDLEQYF.

The chain has TRBV6-4 and TRBJ2-1; no DNA is available, so the TRBD2 call from TCRdb remains unchecked. Looked up from germline, CDR1 is MRHNA and CDR2 is SNTAGT. The CDR3 has 16 amino acids. The CDR3 region is CASSEHQNEGPNEQFF.

The CDR3 spells CASSLWVSGGHEQYF. V and J are TRBV7-6 and TRBJ2-7; TCRdb picks TRBD2, but there is no DNA to check that call. Germline V gives CDR1 SGHVS, CDR2 FNYEAQ. The CDR3 extends over 15 amino acids.

The chain links TRBV9 to TRBJ2-3; TCRdb names TRBD2, which stays unverified in the absence of DNA. The CDR3 contains 17 residues. Germline CDR1 is SGDLS and CDR2 is YYNGEE. CDR3 in amino acids: CASSHPSDYLPADTQYF.

The V and J genes are TRBV20-1 and TRBJ2-3; lacking DNA, the TRBD2 call made by TCRdb goes unchecked. The germline CDR1 and CDR2 sequences are DFQATT and SNEGSKA (reference sequence). The CDR3 loop spans 15 amino acids. CDR3: CSARDSQGRSDTQYF.

The rearrangement uses TRBV11-3 and TRBJ2-2; TCRdb outputs TRBD1, but without DNA this stays unchecked. CDR1 is SGHNT and CDR2 is YENEEA in the germline V gene. This CDR3 contains 15 residues. CDR3 loop: CASSRDPSWGGELFF.

The chain recombines TRBV6-1 with TRBJ2-1; as DNA is missing, the TRBD1 call by TCRdb cannot be tested. CDR1 is MNHNS, CDR2 SASEGT, per germline. This CDR3 contains 12 residues. The CDR3 sequence: CASEGDYNEQFF.

The CDR3 spells CASSHGTGGSYEQYF. The genes are TRBV4-3 and TRBJ2-7; checking the TCRdb D call of TRBD1 is not possible without DNA. The germline CDR1 and CDR2 sequences are LGHNA and YSLEER. The CDR3 covers 15 residues.

This chain joins TRBV20-1 and TRBJ2-1; the TCRdb call, TRBD2, lacks DNA for checking. Germline-derived CDR1 and CDR2 are DFQATT and SNEGSKA (reference sequence). CDR3 size: 15 residues. The CDR3 sequence: CSAPNTLGGYNEQFF.